The 30 T cell receptor beta chains given below trace back to one sample, sequenced in a study of T cell responses to AZD1222 COVID-19 vaccine. TCRdb's copy holds only in-frame clones and misses some; the assay was immunoSEQ multiplex PCR. The data show about 150,000 clones, with about 94% seen just once and about 3.8% held by the top ten. Material: peripheral blood, obtained on day 0 of AZD1222 vaccination. The receptors were sampled from an adult in good health.

This rearrangement joins TRBV10-3 to TRBJ2-6; 7 bases fit TRBD2. J was trimmed by 0 bases and V by 6 bases; bases with no gene match: 11. The V gene's germline CDR1 is ENHRY and CDR2 SYGVKD. The CDR3 runs to 18 residues. Here the CDR3 DNA reads TGTGCCATCAGCGGCGATGCAAGCGGGGCCTCTGGGGCCAACGTCCTGACTTTC. Translated, it gives CAISGDASGASGANVLTF.

The chain carries TRBV5-1 and TRBJ1-1; D gene uncertain. The germline V gene has CDR1 SGHRS and CDR2 YFSETQ. Trimming stripped 2 bases from V and 3 bases from J, with 11 bases between. The CDR3 loop spans 14 amino acids. This CDR3 reads CASSFDPGDTEAFF. CDR3 DNA sequence: TGCGCCAGCAGCTTTGATCCGGGCGACACTGAAGCTTTCTTT.

The table lists this clone with a few counts. The genes are TRBV6-5 and TRBJ1-1; TRBD1 matches at 7 bases. Germline CDR1 and CDR2: MNHEY and SVGAGI. Trimming removed 8 bases from V and 10 bases from J; junction bases left unmatched: 7. CDR3 length equals 11 residues. The DNA of the CDR3 is TGTGCCAGCGCGAATCCAGGGGGAGCTTTCTTT. Translation: CASANPGGAFF.

V is TRBV18 and J is TRBJ1-5; 7 positions agree with TRBD1. V was clipped by 4 bases and J by 4 bases; unmatched bases: 10. Germline-derived CDR1 and CDR2 are KGHSH and LQKENI. This CDR3 region has 16 residues. In DNA form, the CDR3 reads TGTGCCAGCTCACTATCCGGGGACAGAGGAAATCAGCCCCAGCATTTT. It yields the protein CASSLSGDRGNQPQHF.

Here the CDR3 reads CASSQGLDTQYF. The CDR3 DNA reads as TGCGCCAGCAGCCAAGGGTTAGATACGCAGTATTTT. The J gene is TRBJ2-3, the V gene TRBV4-1; D remains unclear. Trimming took off 1 base at V and 5 bases at J, with 4 bases between the two ends. Per the germline V gene, CDR1 is MGHRA and CDR2 is YSYEKL. The CDR3 runs 12 residues.

The chain links TRBV11-2 to TRBJ2-1; D unclear. Germline CDR1 reads SGHAT; CDR2 reads FQNNGV. V was clipped by 6 bases and J by 6 bases, with 9 bases between them. The CDR3 spans 12 residues. CDR3 in DNA: TGTGCCAGCAGAGCTCGACCCAATGAGCAGTTCTTC. It specifies CASRARPNEQFF.

V gene TRBV28 combines with J gene TRBJ2-2, with 12 nucleotides matching TRBD1. The CDR3 is 17 residues long. Germline CDR1 MDHEN, CDR2 SYDVKM. V lost 6 bases and J lost 7; bases outside the gene matches: 12. The DNA of the CDR3 is TGTGCCAGCAGGGACTTACCGGGACAGGGGGCAGGCGGGGAGCTGTTTTTT. Translating gives CASRDLPGQGAGGELFF.

V usage is TRBV28 and J usage is TRBJ1-2; 7 positions agree with TRBD1. The CDR3 has 12 amino acids. V lost 6 bases, J lost 7 bases, and 5 bases stayed unmatched. The germline V gene encodes CDR1 MDHEN and CDR2 SYDVKM. As DNA, the CDR3 is TGTGCCAGCAGGGTCGCAGGGGGTGGCTACACCTTC. Its protein is CASRVAGGGYTF.

This clone was found a few times. V usage is TRBV30 and J usage is TRBJ1-5; TRBD1 agrees at 8 bases. With V trimmed by 8 bases and J by 6 bases, 9 bases remained unmatched. CDR1 and CDR2 from the germline V gene are GTSNPN and SVGIG (reference sequence). The CDR3 has 13 residues. CDR3 DNA sequence: TGTGCCATTGGACAGGGACGGGGTCAGCCCCAGCATTTT. Encoded protein: CAIGQGRGQPQHF.

The rearrangement links TRBV9 to TRBJ1-2, with 8 bases matching TRBD1. CDR3 length: 20 residues. From germline, CDR1 is SGDLS and CDR2 YYNGEE. The V segment lost 0 bases and the J segment 3 bases; nucleotides outside the gene matches: 19. CDR3 region: CASSVDSVKTGARWDYGYTF. In DNA form, the CDR3 reads TGTGCCAGCAGCGTAGACTCCGTTAAGACAGGGGCGCGATGGGACTATGGCTACACCTTC.

The CDR3, as DNA: TGTGCCACCAGTGATGACGGACGTCGTCGAGGCTACACCTTC. Translating it yields CATSDDGRRRGYTF. J is TRBJ1-2 and V is TRBV24-1; D ambiguous. Per germline, CDR1 KGHDR and CDR2 SFDVKD. The V gene lost 3 bases and the J gene lost 8 bases, with 15 bases spanning the gap. The CDR3 contains 14 residues.

The chain carries TRBV12-3 or TRBV12-4 and TRBJ2-7, with a weak D call TRBD2 (5 bases). Trimming pared 3 bases from V and 6 bases from J, leaving 9 bases between. There are 12 residues in the CDR3. The DNA of the CDR3 is TGTGCCAGCAGTTTTCATCGGGGCGAGCAGTACTTC. Translating it yields CASSFHRGEQYF.

The chain has TRBV19 and TRBJ2-5, with D perhaps given as TRBD1 or TRBD2 (5 bases each). The CDR3 spans 13 residues. Germline V lookup: CDR1 LNHDA, CDR2 SQIVND (reference sequence). With 7 bases removed from V and 1 base from J, the gap between germline ends came to 10 bases. CDR3 amino acids: CASKRGSQETQYF. CDR3 in DNA: TGTGCCAGTAAGAGGGGCAGCCAAGAGACCCAGTACTTC.

The chain employs TRBV5-4 and TRBJ2-3; 8 bases align to TRBD1. V was clipped by 3 bases and J by 6 bases; unmatched bases: 12. This CDR3 has 16 residues. Germline CDR1 and CDR2: SGHNT and YYREEE (reference sequence). The CDR3 reads CASSWGRTGLKDTQYF. DNA of the CDR3: TGTGCCAGCAGCTGGGGAAGGACAGGGCTCAAGGATACGCAGTATTTT.

V gene TRBV6-5 combines with J gene TRBJ2-7; tentatively, D is TRBD1 or TRBD2 (5 bases each). The CDR3 is made up of 12 amino acids. Deletions cut 6 bases from V and 7 bases from J, with 13 bases between. From germline, CDR1 is MNHEY and CDR2 SVGAGI. As DNA, the CDR3 is TGTGCCAGCAGGCCTCCGTGGGGGGAGCAGTACTTC. Translation: CASRPPWGEQYF.

This chain joins TRBV5-6 and TRBJ2-5, with a possible D match to TRBD1 (6 bases). V lost 2 bases to trimming and J lost 5 bases, with 10 bases between them. CDR1 and CDR2 from the germline V gene are SGHDT and YYEEEE. This CDR3 is built from 13 residues. CDR3 sequence reads: CASSLQGWETQYF. The CDR3 coding sequence is TGTGCCAGCAGCTTACAGGGTTGGGAGACCCAGTACTTC.

This clone was seen more than once but under ten times. The chain joins TRBV29-1 to TRBJ1-1, with TRBD1 matching 8 bases. This CDR3 comprises 15 residues. Germline CDR1 SQVTM, CDR2 ANQGSEA. V dropped 4 bases and J dropped 4; count of bases not matched to a gene: 11. CDR3 DNA sequence: TGCAGCGTTGCAGGGGGCGACAGGTGGGGCACTGAAGCTTTCTTT. Translated: CSVAGGDRWGTEAFF.

CDR3 sequence (DNA): TGTGCCAGCAGTTTATCCGGGACAGGACTCATGAACACTGAAGCTTTCTTT. It yields the protein CASSLSGTGLMNTEAFF. The chain joins TRBV28 to TRBJ1-1; 8 nucleotides align to TRBD1. The J segment lost 0 bases and the V segment lost 1 base, leaving 7 bases of the junction unmatched. The CDR3 runs to 17 residues. The germline gives CDR1 MDHEN, CDR2 SYDVKM.

V usage is TRBV5-1 and J usage is TRBJ2-1; D might be TRBD2 (7 bases). Per germline, CDR1 SGHRS and CDR2 YFSETQ. Trimming took 0 bases from V and 7 from J, leaving 11 bases between them. The CDR3 spans 14 residues. The CDR3 reads CASSLARGANEQFF. CDR3 coding DNA: TGCGCCAGCAGCTTGGCCCGGGGGGCGAATGAGCAGTTCTTC.

The genes are TRBV9 and TRBJ2-1; no reliable D call. V lost 0 bases and J lost 3, with 10 bases in between. This CDR3 spans 15 amino acids. CDR1 and CDR2 from the germline V gene are SGDLS and YYNGEE. Written as DNA, the CDR3 is TGTGCCAGCAGCGTAGACCCACTCCTCTACAATGAGCAGTTCTTC. Translating it yields CASSVDPLLYNEQFF.

The chain combines TRBV11-2 with TRBJ1-2, with 8 bases lining up with TRBD1. V lost 5 bases, J lost 8 bases, and 13 bases stayed unmatched. The CDR3 totals 15 residues. Germline CDR1 reads SGHAT; CDR2 reads FQNNGV. CDR3 sequence: CASSTNTGGVGGYTF. Written as DNA, the CDR3 is TGTGCCAGCAGCACCAACACAGGGGGGGTAGGCGGCTACACCTTC.

The V and J genes are TRBV3-1 (or the pseudogene TRBV3-2) and TRBJ2-7; 7 nucleotides line up with TRBD2. The CDR3 runs to 15 residues. Germline CDR1 LGHDT, CDR2 YNNKEL (reference sequence). With 1 base clipped from V and 4 bases from J, the junction kept 7 bases outside the gene matches. The CDR3 loop is CASSQAGRVRYEQYF. For the CDR3, the DNA is TGTGCCAGCAGCCAAGCAGGGAGGGTTAGGTACGAGCAGTACTTC.

The chain couples TRBV5-4 to TRBJ2-3; no clear D. Trimming stripped 0 bases from V and 7 bases from J, with 3 bases between. Germline CDR1 and CDR2: SGHNT and YYREEE (reference sequence). There are 11 residues in the CDR3. The CDR3 sequence: CASSLVNTQYF. The CDR3 region has the DNA TGTGCCAGCAGCTTGGTAAATACGCAGTATTTT.

The rearrangement uses TRBV15 and TRBJ1-1; no reliable D call. The germline V gene encodes CDR1 LNHNV and CDR2 YYDKDF (reference sequence). Trimming removed 0 bases at V and 1 base at J, with 12 bases between. The CDR3 is made up of 16 amino acids. The CDR3 nucleotides read TGTGCCACCAGCAGAGAACGCTACGGCGGGAACACTGAAGCTTTCTTT. Amino acids: CATSRERYGGNTEAFF.

The J gene is TRBJ2-3, the V gene TRBV7-2; D uncertain. CDR1 is SGHTA, CDR2 FQGNSA, per germline. V was cut by 3 bases and J by 4 bases, with 5 bases left in between. This CDR3 region has 12 residues. CDR3 DNA: TGTGCCAGCAGCTTCCTACCAGATACGCAGTATTTT. It yields the protein CASSFLPDTQYF.

This clone came up once. V and J are TRBV6-4 and TRBJ1-4; a possible D gene is TRBD1 (5 bases). Trimming stripped 4 bases from V and 5 bases from J, with 14 bases between. The CDR3 covers 15 residues. CDR1 is MRHNA and CDR2 is SNTAGT in the germline V gene. CDR3: CASSVAPGINEKLFF. The DNA for the CDR3 is TGTGCCAGCAGTGTGGCGCCAGGGATAAATGAAAAACTGTTTTTT.

The chain is built from TRBV7-8 and TRBJ1-5, with 7 bases fitting TRBD1. The germline V gene has CDR1 SGHVS and CDR2 FQNEAQ. V was clipped by 5 bases and J by 5 bases; unmatched bases: 6. This CDR3 is 14 amino acids long. CDR3 in DNA: TGTGCCAGCAGCGACACAGGGGTGTATCAGCCCCAGCATTTT. Protein sequence: CASSDTGVYQPQHF.

The V call is TRBV4-3, the J call TRBJ2-7; no clear D. This CDR3 is built from 13 residues. Germline CDR1 LGHNA, CDR2 YSLEER. The ends were cut back, 0 bases at V and 1 base at J, with 4 bases in the middle. The CDR3 DNA reads TGCGCCAGCAGCCAAGATCGTTCCTACGAGCAGTACTTC. Its protein product is CASSQDRSYEQYF.

The chain links TRBV24-1 to TRBJ2-1, with D unclear. This CDR3 has 13 amino acids. The V end was cut by 7 bases, the J end by 5 bases, with 11 bases between. Germline V CDR1 and CDR2: KGHDR, SFDVKD. CDR3 residues: CATSRFRDNEQFF. For the CDR3, the DNA is TGTGCCACCAGCAGGTTTCGAGACAATGAGCAGTTCTTC.

This chain connects TRBV5-4 to TRBJ2-2, with D unclear. The germline V gene has CDR1 SGHNT and CDR2 YYREEE (reference sequence). The CDR3 extends over 14 amino acids. The V gene lost 4 bases and the J gene lost 8 bases, with 15 bases spanning the gap. DNA of the CDR3: TGTGCCAGCAGCGCAACCGTAGGTTCTGGGGAGCTGTTTTTT. Its protein product is CASSATVGSGELFF.